The TCR beta chain described here comes from a study of blood T cell repertoires in COVID-19. Background on the study: Acute-phase and convalescent COVID-19 samples originated in the United States, Italy and Spain.

Germline loops: CDR1 SGHRS, CDR2 YFSETQ. V lost 3 bases, J lost 2 bases, and 11 bases lay in between. The CDR3 contains 14 residues. As originally analysed: Quantification of nucleated cells was approximated via reference gene primer amplification. Sequencing used immunoSEQ multiplex PCR; TCRdb keeps in-frame clones, though not all of them. V and J calls and clone size are as listed in that table; D and trimming were resolved from the DNA. The sample records about 150,000 clones, roughly 87% being singletons. Adults between about 18 and 89 years of age took part from about two dozen US areas. Membership in each cohort depended on participant-reported clinical history.

Input material: PBMCs or T cells enriched from blood (not recorded which). The genes are TRBV5-1 and TRBJ2-5; D is unclear. The clonotype was recovered from a woman in her 40s who had been exposed to COVID-19. The CDR3 is CASSSLDGQETQYF. The CDR3 DNA is TGCGCCAGCAGCTCCCTAGACGGGCAAGAGACCCAGTACTTC. The full variable domain, in which reference TRBV5-1 and TRBJ2-5 provide the parts outside the CDR3, is KAGVTQTPRYLIKTRGQQVTLSCSPISGHRSVSWYQQTPGQGLQFLFEYFSETQRNKGNFPGRFSGRQFSNSRSEMNVSTLELGDSALYLCASSSLDGQETQYFGPGTRLLVL.